The 32 T cell receptor beta chains listed next were all sequenced from one sample in a study of PD-L1 blockade in urothelial cancer. The data were produced by immunoSEQ multiplex PCR, yet TCRdb's version contains in-frame clones alone and is incomplete. The profile covers 100,000 or so clones, with around 93% appearing a single time and 0.7% to 0.95% taken by the ten largest. This specimen was PBMCs, taken around atezolizumab (anti-PD-L1) treatment. The receptors were sampled from a woman of 80 years or more with urothelial cancer.

This sequence joins TRBV18 and TRBJ1-2; possible D gene TRBD1, 5 bases. Germline CDR1 KGHSH, CDR2 LQKENI. V was pared by 0 bases and J by 4 bases, with 12 bases between. The length of the CDR3 is 15 residues. CDR3 DNA sequence: TGTGCCAGCTCACCACCGGCGGCGGGGGGCTATGGCTACACCTTC. Amino acid sequence: CASSPPAAGGYGYTF.

This chain links TRBV6-5 with TRBJ2-7, with 11 bases lining up with TRBD1. The germline CDR1 and CDR2 sequences are MNHEY and SVGAGI. V was clipped by 7 bases and J by 5 bases; unmatched bases: 4. CDR3 size: 13 residues. The CDR3, as DNA: TGTGCCAGCAAGGGACAGGGGGACCACGAGCAGTACTTC. Amino acid sequence: CASKGQGDHEQYF.

The chain combines TRBV28 with TRBJ2-1, with 7 bases matching TRBD2. This CDR3 region has 14 residues. V gave up 3 bases and J gave up 6 bases; unmatched junction bases: 5. CDR1 and CDR2 (germline): MDHEN, SYDVKM. CDR3 in DNA: TGTGCCAGCAGTTTGGGAGGGGCCACCAATGAGCAGTTCTTC. Translated: CASSLGGATNEQFF. The complete variable domain, with remaining parts taken from reference TRBV28 and TRBJ2-1, reads DVKVTQSSRYLVKRTGEKVFLECVQDMDHENMFWYRQDPGLGLRLIYFSYDVKMKEKGDIPEGYSVSREKKERFSLILESASTNQTSMYLCASSLGGATNEQFFGPGTRLTVL.

The rearrangement joins TRBV29-1 to TRBJ2-7; 7 bases agree with TRBD2. This CDR3 spans 13 amino acids. With 4 bases clipped from V and 5 bases from J, the junction kept 8 bases outside the gene matches. Germline V gene data show CDR1 as SQVTM and CDR2 as ANQGSEA. In nucleotides, the CDR3 is TGCAGCGTTGGGGTGGGAGGGCCTAACGAGCAGTACTTC. It is translated as CSVGVGGPNEQYF.

The V gene is TRBV30, the J gene TRBJ2-6; D not certain. The germline CDR1 and CDR2 sequences are GTSNPN and SVGIG (reference sequence). Between the trimmed V and J ends, which lost 2 bases and 0 bases, there was a span of 5 bases. The CDR3 loop spans 14 amino acids. CDR3 amino acids: CAWSQLSGANVLTF. CDR3 in DNA: TGTGCCTGGAGTCAACTCTCTGGGGCCAACGTCCTGACTTTC. The variable domain in full, completed from reference TRBV30 and TRBJ2-6, reads SQTIHQWPATLVQPVGSPLSLECTVEGTSNPNLYWYRQAAGRGLQLLFYSVGIGQISSEVPQNLSASRPQDRQFILSSKKLLLSDSGFYLCAWSQLSGANVLTFGAGSRLTVL.

The genes are TRBV9 and TRBJ2-2; TRBD2 aligns across 8 bases. Per germline, CDR1 SGDLS and CDR2 YYNGEE. After removal of 4 bases from V and 5 bases from J, the junction contained 7 bases not matched to a gene. This CDR3 comprises 15 residues. CDR3 sequence reads: CASSPRTSSTGELFF. CDR3 sequence (DNA): TGTGCCAGCAGCCCCCGGACTAGCAGTACCGGGGAGCTGTTTTTT.

This clone was found once. This chain links TRBV7-9 with TRBJ2-1; weak D call: TRBD2 (6 bases). Deletions cut 5 bases from V and 3 bases from J, with 20 bases between. This CDR3 region has 17 residues. CDR1 and CDR2 (germline): SEHNR, FQNEAQ (reference sequence). This CDR3 is CASSLDLGGILYNEQFF. The CDR3 region has the DNA TGTGCCAGCAGCCTAGACCTAGGCGGGATACTCTACAATGAGCAGTTCTTC.

The V and J genes are TRBV28 and TRBJ1-4; D perhaps matches TRBD1 (5 bases). Between the trimmed V and J ends, which lost 4 bases and 2 bases, there was a span of 14 bases. The CDR3 has 16 residues. Germline loops: CDR1 MDHEN, CDR2 SYDVKM. The CDR3 is CASSSAGGTTNEKLFF. The DNA of the CDR3 is TGTGCCAGCAGTTCCGCGGGGGGTACGACTAATGAAAAACTGTTTTTT.

In nucleotides, the CDR3 is TGTGCCAGCAGAGGGACAGACGCAACTAACTATGGCTACACCTTC. Translated, it gives CASRGTDATNYGYTF. The chain couples TRBV2 to TRBJ1-2; 7 bases are shared with TRBD1. The J segment lost 0 bases and the V segment lost 6 bases, leaving 7 bases of the junction unmatched. CDR3 length: 15 amino acids. CDR1 is SNHLY and CDR2 is FYNNEI in the germline V gene.

V and J are TRBV27 and TRBJ1-2, with D possibly matching TRBD1 (6 bases). The germline CDR1 and CDR2 sequences are MNHEY and SMNVEV (reference sequence). The V end was cut by 6 bases, the J end by 4 bases, with 12 bases between. The CDR3 is 13 residues long. The CDR3 sequence is CASRDGQIYGYTF. CDR3 nucleotides: TGTGCCAGCAGGGACGGACAGATCTATGGCTACACCTTC.

The V and J genes are TRBV19 and TRBJ1-3; D is undetermined. CDR1 LNHDA and CDR2 SQIVND come from the germline V gene (reference sequence). This CDR3 has 13 residues. The ends were cut back, 3 bases at V and 4 bases at J, with 7 bases in the middle. The CDR3 DNA follows: TGTGCCAGTAGTATGGAGCGGGGAAACACCATATATTTT. Its protein product is CASSMERGNTIYF.

This CDR3 reads CASSLARGHYNEQFF. In DNA form, the CDR3 reads TGCGCCAGCAGCTTGGCTCGGGGTCACTACAATGAGCAGTTCTTC. V gene TRBV5-1 combines with J gene TRBJ2-1, with a tentative D call TRBD2 (5 bases). Trimming removed 0 bases at V and 3 bases at J, with 10 bases between. The CDR3 sequence is 15 residues long. In germline, CDR1 is SGHRS, CDR2 YFSETQ.

The J gene is TRBJ2-3, the V gene TRBV7-2; TRBD2 matches 13 bases. Germline V CDR1 and CDR2: SGHTA, FQGNSA. V lost 5 bases and J lost 0; bases outside the gene matches: 5. The CDR3 extends over 17 amino acids. DNA for the CDR3: TGTGCCAGCAGCGTGGGACTAGCGGGACCTAGCACAGATACGCAGTATTTT. Its translation is CASSVGLAGPSTDTQYF.

The rearrangement links TRBV5-6 to TRBJ2-1, with 7 bases identical to TRBD2. The V gene's germline CDR1 is SGHDT and CDR2 YYEEEE. J gave up 10 bases and V 4 bases, and 14 bases lay outside the gene matches. The length of the CDR3 is 15 residues. As DNA, the CDR3 is TGTGCCAGCAGCAGTAGCGGGTGGGGCCGGAGGGAGCAGTTCTTC. Translated, it gives CASSSSGWGRREQFF.

The chain carries TRBV11-2 and TRBJ2-1; 12 bases match TRBD2. Germline assignment: CDR1 SGHAT and CDR2 FQNNGV. The CDR3 runs to 17 residues. Trimming removed 1 base from V and 9 bases from J; junction bases left unmatched: 10. CDR3 protein: CASSLGGLAGGPLEQFF. Here the CDR3 DNA reads TGTGCCAGCAGCTTAGGGGGGCTAGCGGGAGGGCCGCTTGAGCAGTTCTTC.

On this clone itself: An end of the junction does not agree with germline; a read error may underlie this. The chain combines TRBV29-1 with TRBJ2-1; the match to TRBD2 covers 12 bases. The V gene's germline CDR1 is SQVTM and CDR2 ANQGSEA. The CDR3 runs 13 residues. The CDR3 coding sequence is TGCAGCGTTCGGACTAGCGGGGCCCCGCTGCAGGTCTTC. Protein: CSVRTSGAPLQVF.

The chain recombines TRBV20-1 with TRBJ1-1, with D possibly being TRBD1 (6 bases). From germline, CDR1 is DFQATT and CDR2 SNEGSKA (reference sequence). The germline V and J ends were trimmed by 7 bases and 9 bases, with 12 bases remaining between them. This CDR3 contains 10 residues. CDR3: CSGHREKAFF. The DNA of the CDR3 is TGCAGTGGGCACAGGGAAAAAGCTTTCTTT.

The chain uses TRBV29-1 and TRBJ2-5; D gene unclear. Germline CDR1 and CDR2: SQVTM and ANQGSEA. There are 11 residues in the CDR3. The germline V and J ends were trimmed by 7 bases and 4 bases, with 10 bases remaining between them. Written as DNA, the CDR3 is TGCAGCGCCCCTAATTTAGAGACCCAGTACTTC. Amino acids: CSAPNLETQYF. The variable domain in full, completed from reference TRBV29-1 and TRBJ2-5, reads SAVISQKPSRDICQRGTSLTIQCQVDSQVTMMFWYRQQPGQSLTLIATANQGSEATYESGFVIDKFPISRPNLTFSTLTVSNMSPEDSSIYLCSAPNLETQYFGPGTRLLVL.

This sequence joins TRBV7-8 and TRBJ2-2; 9 bases line up with TRBD1. V was clipped by 0 bases and J by 7 bases; unmatched bases: 6. The CDR3 is 16 residues long. In germline, CDR1 is SGHVS, CDR2 FQNEAQ. CDR3 in amino acids: CASSLALQGAGGELFF. DNA for the CDR3: TGTGCCAGCAGCTTAGCGCTACAGGGGGCCGGCGGGGAGCTGTTTTTT.

The V gene is TRBV6-5, the J gene TRBJ2-1, with 7 bases identical to TRBD2. The germline CDR1 and CDR2 sequences are MNHEY and SVGAGI. The trim removed 0 bases at V and 9 bases at J, leaving 8 bases unmatched. The CDR3 extends over 15 amino acids. The CDR3 reads CASSYSTAGAGEQFF. CDR3 DNA sequence: TGTGCCAGCAGTTACTCGACGGCGGGAGCAGGTGAGCAGTTCTTC.

This chain connects TRBV5-4 to TRBJ2-1, with 14 bases fitting TRBD2. Losses at the gene ends were 3 bases for V and 6 bases for J; bases not matched to a gene: 5. CDR1 SGHNT and CDR2 YYREEE come from the germline V gene (reference sequence). The CDR3 contains 16 residues. In DNA form, the CDR3 reads TGTGCCAGCAGCTCTGGGACTAGCGGGAGAGGCAATGAGCAGTTCTTC. Translation: CASSSGTSGRGNEQFF.

This rearrangement joins TRBV6-1 to TRBJ2-5, with 13 bases matching TRBD2. With 1 base clipped from V and 4 bases from J, the junction kept 3 bases outside the gene matches. The V gene's germline CDR1 is MNHNS and CDR2 SASEGT. This CDR3 is 16 amino acids long. The CDR3 is CASSEVGLAGRETQYF. DNA for the CDR3: TGTGCCAGCAGTGAAGTGGGACTAGCGGGACGAGAGACCCAGTACTTC.

Only a few counts were recorded for this clone. This chain uses TRBV9 with TRBJ2-1; 7 nucleotides align to TRBD1. The V gene's germline CDR1 is SGDLS and CDR2 YYNGEE. This CDR3 region has 19 residues. With 0 bases clipped from V and 5 bases from J, the junction kept 17 bases outside the gene matches. The CDR3 region is CASSVEGPWAGGSNNEQFF. CDR3 bases: TGTGCCAGCAGCGTAGAGGGTCCATGGGCAGGGGGTTCAAACAATGAGCAGTTCTTC.

The chain uses TRBV7-7 and TRBJ2-3; TRBD2 is a possible D gene (6 bases). Germline CDR1 reads SSHAT; CDR2 reads FNYEAQ (reference sequence). V was trimmed by 5 bases and J by 2 bases, leaving 17 bases between them. The CDR3 length is 16 residues. The CDR3 bases are TGTGCCAGCAGCCCCCGGGGTAGCGGCGCCACAGATACGCAGTATTTT. This sequence encodes CASSPRGSGATDTQYF.

The chain is built from TRBV5-6 and TRBJ1-4; tentative D call: TRBD1 (5 bases). Trimming left V 4 bases short and J 4 bases short, with 17 bases between. Germline CDR1 reads SGHDT; CDR2 reads YYEEEE. The CDR3 has 16 residues. The CDR3: CASSARPAGHNEKLFF. The CDR3 nucleotides are TGTGCCAGCAGCGCACGCCCGGCAGGGCATAATGAAAAACTGTTTTTT.

This clone was picked up one time. The V call is TRBV5-4, the J call TRBJ1-2, with 10 bases matching TRBD1. Per germline, CDR1 SGHNT and CDR2 YYREEE (reference sequence). The CDR3 runs 13 residues. V lost 6 bases, J lost 4 bases, and 3 bases stayed unmatched. This chain's CDR3 is CASTGQGSYGYTF. DNA for the CDR3: TGTGCCAGCACGGGACAGGGGAGCTATGGCTACACCTTC.

This clone was counted a single time. Here the CDR3 reads CASIRELVAEAFF. The CDR3 DNA reads TGTGCCAGCATACGAGAGCTAGTCGCTGAAGCTTTCTTT. The chain uses TRBV6-1 and TRBJ1-1; no clear D. The CDR3 contains 13 residues. Germline CDR1 is MNHNS and CDR2 is SASEGT. The V end was cut by 7 bases, the J end by 6 bases, with 15 bases between.

The chain couples TRBV5-1 to TRBJ2-7, with 8 bases that match TRBD2. The germline V gene has CDR1 SGHRS and CDR2 YFSETQ. V shed 7 bases, J shed 4 bases, and the junction held 10 bases outside the gene matches. The CDR3 contains 14 residues. Here the CDR3 reads CASGAGLEMYEQYF. CDR3 DNA: TGCGCCAGCGGTGCGGGACTAGAAATGTACGAGCAGTACTTC.

This chain links TRBV9 with TRBJ2-1; TRBD2 matches 10 bases. The CDR3 is made up of 15 amino acids. The J segment lost 4 bases and the V segment lost 3 bases, leaving 4 bases of the junction unmatched. Germline CDR1 reads SGDLS; CDR2 reads YYNGEE. The CDR3 sequence: CASSGGLAQYNEQFF. Written as DNA, the CDR3 is TGTGCCAGCAGCGGGGGACTAGCGCAATACAATGAGCAGTTCTTC.

The rearrangement links TRBV19 to TRBJ1-2, with TRBD1 matching 8 bases. This CDR3 has 17 residues. V lost 5 bases, J lost 5 bases, and 16 bases stayed unmatched. The germline CDR1 and CDR2 sequences are LNHDA and SQIVND (reference sequence). The CDR3 here is CASSFPGQEKGVYGYTF. The CDR3 DNA reads TGTGCCAGTAGTTTCCCGGGACAGGAAAAAGGGGTGTATGGCTACACCTTC.

The rearrangement uses TRBV4-2 and TRBJ2-7; 10 nucleotides align to TRBD1. The CDR3 contains 16 residues. Germline-derived CDR1 and CDR2 are LGHNA and YNFKEQ. Unmatched junction bases numbered 7, after V lost 1 base and J lost 4 bases. Here the CDR3 reads CASSQGTRDRGYEQYF. Written as DNA, the CDR3 is TGTGCCAGCAGCCAAGGAACCCGGGACAGGGGTTACGAGCAGTACTTC.

The chain employs TRBV7-2 and TRBJ1-1, with TRBD1 matching over 10 bases. The CDR3 loop spans 16 amino acids. From germline, CDR1 is SGHTA and CDR2 FQGNSA. J lost 3 bases, V lost 5 bases, and 9 bases had no gene match. The CDR3 reads CASSGRQGASDTEAFF. As DNA, the CDR3 is TGTGCCAGCAGCGGCCGACAGGGGGCGTCAGACACTGAAGCTTTCTTT.